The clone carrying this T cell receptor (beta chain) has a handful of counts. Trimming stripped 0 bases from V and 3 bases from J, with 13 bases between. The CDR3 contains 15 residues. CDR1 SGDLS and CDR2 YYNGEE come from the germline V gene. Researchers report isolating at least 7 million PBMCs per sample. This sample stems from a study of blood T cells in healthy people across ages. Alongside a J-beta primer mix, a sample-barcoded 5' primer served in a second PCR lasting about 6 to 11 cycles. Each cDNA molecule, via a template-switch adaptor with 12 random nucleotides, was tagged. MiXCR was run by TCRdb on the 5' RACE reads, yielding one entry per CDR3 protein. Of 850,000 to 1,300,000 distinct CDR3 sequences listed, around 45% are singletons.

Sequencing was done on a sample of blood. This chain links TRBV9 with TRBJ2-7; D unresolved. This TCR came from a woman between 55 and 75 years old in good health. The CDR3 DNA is TGTGCCAGCAGCGTAGAGATAAATTTGCGCTACGAGCAGTACTTC. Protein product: CASSVEINLRYEQYF.